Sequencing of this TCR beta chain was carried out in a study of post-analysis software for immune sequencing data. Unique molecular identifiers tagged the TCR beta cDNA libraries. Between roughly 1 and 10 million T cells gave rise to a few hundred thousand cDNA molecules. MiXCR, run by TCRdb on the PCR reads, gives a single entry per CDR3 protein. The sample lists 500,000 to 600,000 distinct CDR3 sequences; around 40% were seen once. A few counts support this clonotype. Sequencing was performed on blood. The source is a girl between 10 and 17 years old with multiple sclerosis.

The CDR3 DNA reads TGCAGTGCTAGGGCGGGAGAGGGCTATACGCAGTATTTT. This translates into CSARAGEGYTQYF. V gene TRBV20-1 combines with J gene TRBJ2-3; 7 bases map to TRBD2. This CDR3 region has 13 residues. Germline CDR1 DFQATT, CDR2 SNEGSKA (reference sequence). V was clipped by 3 bases and J by 7 bases; unmatched bases: 7.